This TCR beta chain stems from a study of human T cells and chemical hapten exposure. Study-wide context: Patients were mainly female, each with alopecia areata, totalis or universalis.

The ends lost 0 bases at V and 0 bases at J; junction bases unmatched: 2. The V gene's germline CDR1 is LGHNA and CDR2 YSLEER. This CDR3 has 17 residues. This clonotype has just a few counts. Stated time point: pre-sensitization, week 0. Treatment here: therapeutic diphenylcyclopropenone sensitization with weekly scalp DPC. Study processing details: A per-sample median of approximately 100,000 TCRs was observed, with a range of about 20,000 to 750,000. One entry per CDR3 protein results from TCRdb running MiXCR on the RACE reads. None of the V and J calls come from the authors' own analysis; TCRdb made them. The sample yields approximately 79,000 distinct CDR3 sequences, approximately 9% seen once.

Sample: whole blood, taken in connection with sensitization to the hapten diphenylcyclopropenone (DPC). The TCR sequence derives from a man in his forties with alopecia areata. Some clones in this sample may be carry-over from other donors' samples. The gene calls are TRBV4-3 and TRBJ2-6; 7 bases line up with TRBD1. The CDR3 sequence is CASSQDPGGSGANVLTF. CDR3 DNA sequence: TGCGCCAGCAGCCAAGATCCAGGGGGCTCTGGGGCCAACGTCCTGACTTTC.